This TCR beta chain emerged from a study of blood T cell repertoires in COVID-19. About the research overall: Sites across the United States, Italy and Spain contributed samples from acute and convalescent COVID-19. T cells, B-cell-depleted T cells, or PBMCs supplied cDNA or gDNA.

Germline V gives CDR1 SNHLY, CDR2 FYNNEI. This CDR3 has 15 residues. Unmatched junction bases numbered 9, after V lost 4 bases and J lost 10 bases. As originally analysed: Researchers report that nucleated cell counts were estimated from reference gene primer amplification. The method was immunoSEQ multiplex PCR; TCRdb's version includes in-frame clones alone and lacks a portion of them. V and J calls and clone size are as listed in that table; D and trimming were resolved from the DNA. The table has 100,000 to 150,000 clones, over 60% seen once. This clone was observed a few times. This receptor was identified in a woman in her 70s with acute or convalescent COVID-19. V and J are TRBV2 and TRBJ1-6; TRBD1 agrees at 8 bases. Sample: peripheral blood. Here the CDR3 DNA reads TGTGCCAGCAGTGGTAGGACAGGGAGTAAGTCACCCCTCCACTTT. As protein: CASSGRTGSKSPLHF.